The clone carrying this TCR beta chain was found a few times. Antigen specificity is unknown. This record belongs to a study of human T cells and chemical hapten exposure. Time point specified: patch test 2, 6 weeks after DPC sensitization. Treatment in this sample: therapeutic diphenylcyclopropenone sensitization with weekly scalp DPC. TCRdb ran MiXCR on the RACE reads and lists one entry per CDR3 protein. The sample carries roughly 380,000 distinct CDR3 sequences, about 6% recorded once. The study's findings and limits: Patch test score was positively correlated with the counts of TCRs that had expanded at PT1.

Between the trimmed V and J ends, which lost 0 bases and 1 base, there was a span of 8 bases. The CDR3 totals 14 residues. Germline loops: CDR1 DFQATT, CDR2 SNEGSKA (reference sequence). The source is a woman between 18 and 29 years old with alopecia areata. Some clones in this sample may be carry-over from other donors' samples. The V and J genes are TRBV20-1 and TRBJ2-3; D may be TRBD2 (6 bases). Here the sequenced sample was whole blood, taken in connection with sensitization to the hapten diphenylcyclopropenone (DPC). CDR3 protein: CSARDGGGTDTQYF. The CDR3 nucleotides are TGCAGTGCTAGAGACGGGGGAGGCACAGATACGCAGTATTTT.